This TCR beta chain was sequenced for a study of pediatric ulcerative colitis. Overall study findings and caveats: Compared with controls, ulcerative colitis showed greater blood-rectum clone sharing. A couple of patients' blood samples yielded substantially fewer templates.

Rectal tissue came from one to two pinch biopsies taken at colonoscopy. Ulcerative colitis patients received no immunosuppressive medication before the diagnostic colonoscopy. Samples were sequenced at Survey level, maximum 500,000 reads. Repertoires were generated with immunoSEQ multiplex PCR, while TCRdb's copy carries only in-frame clones and drops some. The sample contains tens of thousands of clones, around 79% of which appear only once. Germline V gene lookup returns CDR1 MNHEY and CDR2 SMNVEV (reference sequence). Trimming took off 8 bases at V and 4 bases at J, with 15 bases between the two ends. The CDR3 covers 14 residues. Note on this clone: Its antigen is undetermined.

V usage is TRBV27 and J usage is TRBJ1-5; a possible D gene is TRBD1 (6 bases). This sequence originates from a girl aged 10-17 years with moderate ulcerative colitis. Sequencing was performed on gut tissue. This CDR3 is CASSRRGVNQPQHF. The CDR3 region has the DNA TGTGCCAGCTCCCGGAGGGGGGTTAATCAGCCCCAGCATTTT.